This TCR beta chain was sequenced during a study of OX40 agonist ivuxolimab in advanced cancers. Profiling relied on immunoSEQ multiplex PCR, and the TCRdb table lists in-frame clones only, not all of them. The table has over 65,000 clones, about four fifths seen once. Study-wide points: There were, on average, more expanded clones in CD8+ T cells than in CD4+.

This clone was observed a few times. The antigen remains undetermined. CDR3 length equals 16 residues. The V gene lost 1 base and the J gene lost 0 bases, with 10 bases spanning the gap. The V gene's germline CDR1 is LGHNA and CDR2 YSLEER. The chain recombines TRBV4-3 with TRBJ1-3; D unresolved. This receptor was identified in an adult with an advanced solid tumor such as melanoma, head and neck, liver or kidney cancer. Source: CD4+ or CD8+ T cells sorted from blood, taken in a trial of the OX40 agonist ivuxolimab. The CDR3 DNA reads TGCGCCAGCAGCCAAGTGGCAGGATCCTCTGGAAACACCATATATTTT. It encodes CASSQVAGSSGNTIYF.